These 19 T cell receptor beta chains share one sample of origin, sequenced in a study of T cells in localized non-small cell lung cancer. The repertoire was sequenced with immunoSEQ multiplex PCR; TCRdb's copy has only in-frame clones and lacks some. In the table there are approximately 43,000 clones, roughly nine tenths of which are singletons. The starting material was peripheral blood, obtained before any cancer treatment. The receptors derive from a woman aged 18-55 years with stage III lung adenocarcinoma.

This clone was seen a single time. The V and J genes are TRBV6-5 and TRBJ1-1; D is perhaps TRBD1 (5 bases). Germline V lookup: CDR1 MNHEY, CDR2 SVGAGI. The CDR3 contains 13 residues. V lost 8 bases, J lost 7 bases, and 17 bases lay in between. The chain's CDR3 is CASGGGRLGEAFF. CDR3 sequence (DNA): TGTGCCAGCGGGGGTGGGCGGTTAGGTGAAGCTTTCTTT.

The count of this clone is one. CDR3: CASRSGPNEKLFF. The CDR3 region has the DNA TGTGCCAGCAGGTCGGGACCTAATGAAAAACTGTTTTTT. The chain combines TRBV6-5 with TRBJ1-4; the D gene is possibly TRBD1 (5 bases). The germline CDR1 and CDR2 sequences are MNHEY and SVGAGI. The CDR3 contains 13 residues. V was trimmed by 6 bases and J by 3 bases, leaving 8 bases between them.

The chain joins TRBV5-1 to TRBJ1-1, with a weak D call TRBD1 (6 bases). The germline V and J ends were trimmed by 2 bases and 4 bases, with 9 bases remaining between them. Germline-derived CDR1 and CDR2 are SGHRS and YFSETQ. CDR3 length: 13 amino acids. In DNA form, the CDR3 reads TGCGCCAGCAGCTTAGGGGGGCTCACTGAAGCTTTCTTT. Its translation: CASSLGGLTEAFF.

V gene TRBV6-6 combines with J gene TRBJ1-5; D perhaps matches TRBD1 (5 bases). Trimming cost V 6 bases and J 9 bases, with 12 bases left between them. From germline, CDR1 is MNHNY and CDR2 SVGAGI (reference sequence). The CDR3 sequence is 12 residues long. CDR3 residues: CASSSSGWPQHF. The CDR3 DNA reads TGTGCCAGCAGCTCTTCAGGGTGGCCCCAGCATTTT.

CDR3 DNA: TGTGCCAGCAGCCAGAATCCCTCCGAGCAGTACTTC. It translates to CASSQNPSEQYF. V is TRBV13 and J is TRBJ2-7; no definite D call. In germline, CDR1 is PRHDT, CDR2 FYEKMQ (reference sequence). V lost 5 bases to trimming and J lost 6 bases, with 11 bases between them. The CDR3 consists of 12 residues.

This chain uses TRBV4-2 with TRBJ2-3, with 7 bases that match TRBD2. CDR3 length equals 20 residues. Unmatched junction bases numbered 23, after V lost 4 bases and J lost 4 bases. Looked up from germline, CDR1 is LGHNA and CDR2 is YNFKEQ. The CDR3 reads CASSRDRVRSGDPIPDTQYF. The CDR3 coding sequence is TGTGCCAGCAGCCGGGATAGGGTTAGGAGCGGGGATCCGATCCCAGATACGCAGTATTTT.

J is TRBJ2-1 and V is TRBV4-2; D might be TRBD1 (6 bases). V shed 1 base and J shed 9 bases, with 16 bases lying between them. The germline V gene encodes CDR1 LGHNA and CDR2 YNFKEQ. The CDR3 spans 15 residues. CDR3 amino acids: CASSQVSGQFGEQFF. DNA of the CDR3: TGTGCCAGCAGCCAAGTGAGTGGACAGTTTGGTGAGCAGTTCTTC.

CDR3 in amino acids: CASSFPGQGAMNTEAFF. The DNA of the CDR3 is TGTGCCAGCAGCTTCCCGGGACAGGGGGCGATGAACACTGAAGCTTTCTTT. The chain has TRBV7-2 and TRBJ1-1; TRBD1 aligns across 12 bases. Trimming took 3 bases from V and 0 from J; bases not matched to a gene: 5. The CDR3 has 17 amino acids. Germline CDR1 and CDR2: SGHTA and FQGNSA.

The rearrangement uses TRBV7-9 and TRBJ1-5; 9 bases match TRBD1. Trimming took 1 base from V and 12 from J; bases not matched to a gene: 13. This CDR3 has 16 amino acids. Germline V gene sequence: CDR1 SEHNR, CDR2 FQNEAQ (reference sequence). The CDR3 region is CASSLGRQGGPLVQHF. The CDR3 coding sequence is TGTGCCAGCAGCTTAGGGAGACAGGGGGGACCTCTGGTCCAGCATTTT. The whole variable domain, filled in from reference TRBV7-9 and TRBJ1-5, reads DTGVSQNPRHKITKRGQNVTFRCDPISEHNRLYWYRQTLGQGPEFLTYFQNEAQLEKSRLLSDRFSAERPKGSFSTLEIQRTEQGDSAMYLCASSLGRQGGPLVQHFGDGTRLSIL.

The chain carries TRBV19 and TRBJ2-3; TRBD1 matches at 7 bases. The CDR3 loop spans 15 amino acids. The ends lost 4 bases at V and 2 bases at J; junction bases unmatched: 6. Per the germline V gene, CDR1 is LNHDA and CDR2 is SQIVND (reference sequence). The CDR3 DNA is TGTGCCAGTAGTACCGGGACAGCACACACAGATACGCAGTATTTT. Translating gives CASSTGTAHTDTQYF.

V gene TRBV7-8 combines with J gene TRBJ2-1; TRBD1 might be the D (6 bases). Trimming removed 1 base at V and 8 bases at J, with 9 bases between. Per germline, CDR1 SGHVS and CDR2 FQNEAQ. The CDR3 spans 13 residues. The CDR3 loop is CASSLDRAHEQFF. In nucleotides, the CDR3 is TGTGCCAGCAGCTTAGACAGGGCCCATGAGCAGTTCTTC.

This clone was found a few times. The CDR3, as DNA: TGCAGCTCCGGGGGGGGACAGGGCGGCTACACCTTC. Protein sequence: CSSGGGQGGYTF. J is TRBJ1-2 and V is TRBV29-1; 9 nucleotides align to TRBD1. The trim removed 8 bases at V and 8 bases at J, leaving 9 bases unmatched. The germline CDR1 and CDR2 sequences are SQVTM and ANQGSEA. This CDR3 spans 12 amino acids.

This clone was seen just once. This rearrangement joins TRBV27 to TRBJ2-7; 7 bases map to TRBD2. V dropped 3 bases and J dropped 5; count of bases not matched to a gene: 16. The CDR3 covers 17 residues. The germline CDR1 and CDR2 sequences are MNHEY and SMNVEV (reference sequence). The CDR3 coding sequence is TGTGCCAGCAGTTTGGGACCCCGTCGGGAGGTCTTCGACGAGCAGTACTTC. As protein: CASSLGPRREVFDEQYF.

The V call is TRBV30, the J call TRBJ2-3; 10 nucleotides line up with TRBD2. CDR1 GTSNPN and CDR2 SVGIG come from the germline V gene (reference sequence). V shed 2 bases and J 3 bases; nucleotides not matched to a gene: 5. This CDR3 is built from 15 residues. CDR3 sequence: CAWSLRTSGTDTQYF. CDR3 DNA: TGTGCCTGGAGTTTAAGGACTAGCGGAACAGATACGCAGTATTTT.

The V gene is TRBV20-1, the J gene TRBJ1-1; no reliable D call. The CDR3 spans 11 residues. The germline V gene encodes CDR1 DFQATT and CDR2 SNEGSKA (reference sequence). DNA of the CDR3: TGCAGCCTTAACCCCGGCCCGGAAGCTTTCTTT. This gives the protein CSLNPGPEAFF.

This chain's CDR3 is CASSPGGVSDGEKLFF. CDR3 coding DNA: TGCGCCAGCAGCCCGGGAGGGGTGTCCGATGGCGAAAAACTGTTTTTT. This chain links TRBV4-1 with TRBJ1-4; TRBD1 is a possible D gene (5 bases). The CDR3 length is 16 residues. CDR1 is MGHRA, CDR2 YSYEKL, per germline. V lost 4 bases and J lost 8, with 20 bases in between.

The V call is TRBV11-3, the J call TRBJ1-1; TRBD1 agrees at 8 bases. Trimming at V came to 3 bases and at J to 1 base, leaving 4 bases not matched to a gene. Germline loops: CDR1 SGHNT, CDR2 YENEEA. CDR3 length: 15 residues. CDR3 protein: CASSFGQGGNTEAFF. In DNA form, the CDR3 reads TGTGCCAGCAGCTTCGGACAGGGAGGGAACACTGAAGCTTTCTTT.

The CDR3: CSVGTGDNSPLHF. CDR3 DNA: TGCAGCGTTGGAACAGGCGATAATTCACCCCTCCACTTT. The V and J genes are TRBV29-1 and TRBJ1-6; possible D gene TRBD1, 5 bases. Germline CDR1 is SQVTM and CDR2 is ANQGSEA. V was trimmed by 4 bases and J by 5 bases, leaving 9 bases between them. This CDR3 comprises 13 residues.

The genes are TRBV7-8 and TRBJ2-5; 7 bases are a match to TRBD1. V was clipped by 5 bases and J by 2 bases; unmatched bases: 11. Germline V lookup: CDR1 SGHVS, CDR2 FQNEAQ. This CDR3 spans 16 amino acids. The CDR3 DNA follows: TGTGCCAGCAGCCCTAGTAGGGGGCTTCCTCAAGAGACCCAGTACTTC. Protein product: CASSPSRGLPQETQYF.